One and the same sample provided the 4 T cell receptor beta chains below, sequenced in a study of blood T cell repertoires in COVID-19. Some clones are missing from TCRdb's copy, which holds only in-frame ones; the method was immunoSEQ multiplex PCR. The repertoire holds approximately 270,000 clones, with 87% as singletons. Source material: peripheral blood. These receptors were collected from a man between 18 and 29 years old with active or convalescent COVID-19.

The chain has TRBV5-6 and TRBJ1-5, with 7 bases matching TRBD1. CDR3 size: 13 residues. V dropped 4 bases and J dropped 3; count of bases not matched to a gene: 1. From germline, CDR1 is SGHDT and CDR2 YYEEEE. CDR3 sequence reads: CASSGQDNQPQHF. For the CDR3, the DNA is TGTGCCAGCAGCGGACAGGACAATCAGCCCCAGCATTTT.

V usage is TRBV7-2 and J usage is TRBJ1-2; D perhaps matches TRBD1 (5 bases). The CDR3 totals 14 residues. The V end lost 6 bases, the J end lost 1 base, and 12 bases lay between the germline ends. Germline V gene sequence: CDR1 SGHTA, CDR2 FQGNSA. DNA of the CDR3: TGTGCCAGCAGTTATGGGGGGGGTAACTATGGCTACACCTTC. Amino acids: CASSYGGGNYGYTF.

The J gene is TRBJ2-7, the V gene TRBV5-1, with 9 bases that match TRBD2. Germline V gene sequence: CDR1 SGHRS, CDR2 YFSETQ. The CDR3 has 14 residues. J gave up 2 bases and V 4 bases, and 4 bases lay outside the gene matches. CDR3 bases: TGCGCCAGCAGCGCCTCTAGCGGGACCTACGAGCAGTACTTC. Translation gives CASSASSGTYEQYF.

The chain links TRBV27 to TRBJ1-2; TRBD1 aligns across 8 bases. The length of the CDR3 is 17 residues. Germline loops: CDR1 MNHEY, CDR2 SMNVEV (reference sequence). V shed 6 bases, J shed 4 bases, and the junction held 16 bases outside the gene matches. DNA for the CDR3: TGTGCCAGCAGCCTGAGGGGGACGAGGGACAGGTTCTATGGCTACACCTTC. This encodes CASSLRGTRDRFYGYTF.